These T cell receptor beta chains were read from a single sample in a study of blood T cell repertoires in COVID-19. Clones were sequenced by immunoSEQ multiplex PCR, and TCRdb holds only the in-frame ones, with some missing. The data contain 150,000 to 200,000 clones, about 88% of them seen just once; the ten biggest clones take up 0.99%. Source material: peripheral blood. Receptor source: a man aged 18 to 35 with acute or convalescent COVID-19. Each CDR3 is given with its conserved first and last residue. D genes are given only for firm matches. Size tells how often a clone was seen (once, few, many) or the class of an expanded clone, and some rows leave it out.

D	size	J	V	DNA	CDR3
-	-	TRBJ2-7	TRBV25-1	TGTGCCAGCAGTGATCCCAACATCTACGAGCAGTACTTC	CASSDPNIYEQYF
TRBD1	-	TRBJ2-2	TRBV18	TGTGCCAGCTCCCGAGACAGGGCCGGGGAGCTGTTTTTT	CASSRDRAGELFF
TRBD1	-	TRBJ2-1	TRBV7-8	TGTGCCAGCAGCTTCGAGACAGGGTTTGGCAATGAGCAGTTCTTC	CASSFETGFGNEQFF
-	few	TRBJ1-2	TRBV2	TGTGCCAGCAGTGTACGGGTAAAGGACTATGGCTACACCTTC	CASSVRVKDYGYTF
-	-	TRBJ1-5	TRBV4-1	TGCGCCAGCAGCCAAGGGGGTCAGGGGCGAAATCAGCCCCAGCATTTT	CASSQGGQGRNQPQHF
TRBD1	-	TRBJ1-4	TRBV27	TGTGCCAGCAGCCCCCTGACAGGGGGCTGGGAAAAACTGTTTTTT	CASSPLTGGWEKLFF
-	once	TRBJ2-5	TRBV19	TGTGCCAGTAGTCCGACGACGAGGGAGACCCAGTACTTC	CASSPTTRETQYF
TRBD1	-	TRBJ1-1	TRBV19	TGTGCCAGTAGCCCAGGGGGGAACACTGAAGCTTTCTTT	CASSPGGNTEAFF
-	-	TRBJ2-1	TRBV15	TGTGCCACCAGCAGAGTGTTCAGTCCTGAGCAGTTCTTC	CATSRVFSPEQFF
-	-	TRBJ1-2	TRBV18	TGTGCCAGCTCACCACCCGGGTTGCCTAACTATGGCTACACCTTC	CASSPPGLPNYGYTF
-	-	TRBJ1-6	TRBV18	TGTGCCAGCTCACCTCATGGACTACGAAGCTCCTATAATTCACCCCTCCACTTT	CASSPHGLRSSYNSPLHF
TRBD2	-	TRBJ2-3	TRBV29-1	TGCAGCGTTGATCCTAGCGGGGGCGACACGCAGTATTTT	CSVDPSGGDTQYF
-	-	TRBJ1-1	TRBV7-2	TGTGCCAGCAGCCCCGCACACGCCACCACTGAAGCTTTCTTT	CASSPAHATTEAFF
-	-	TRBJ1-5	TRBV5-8	TGTGCCAGCAGCGCAACGGGAGACAATCAGCCCCAGCATTTT	CASSATGDNQPQHF
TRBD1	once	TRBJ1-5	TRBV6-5	TGTGCCAGCAGCGCAGAGACAGGGGGAGTTCAGCCCCAGCATTTT	CASSAETGGVQPQHF
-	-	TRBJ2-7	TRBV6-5	TGTGCCAGCAAGAGGACAGCGACCTACGAGCAGTACTTC	CASKRTATYEQYF
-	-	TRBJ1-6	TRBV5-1	TGCGCCAGCCGCCGACAGGAAGGTTCACCCCTCCACTTT	CASRRQEGSPLHF
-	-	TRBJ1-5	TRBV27	TGTGCCAGCAGGAGGACAGTCAATCAGCCCCAGCATTTT	CASRRTVNQPQHF
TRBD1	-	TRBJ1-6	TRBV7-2	TGTGCCAGCAGCGGACAGGGCGGGGCTAATTCACCCCTCCACTTT	CASSGQGGANSPLHF
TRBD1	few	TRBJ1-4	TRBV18	TGTGCCAGCTCACCACGGACAGGGTACGGCGAAAAACTGTTTTTT	CASSPRTGYGEKLFF
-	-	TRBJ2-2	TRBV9	TGTGCCAGCAGCGTAGACTGGAACACCGGGGAGCTGTTTTTT	CASSVDWNTGELFF
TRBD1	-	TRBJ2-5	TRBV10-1	TGCGCCAGGGAGGGACAGGAGTACCAAGAGACCCAGTACTTC	CAREGQEYQETQYF
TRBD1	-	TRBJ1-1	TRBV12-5	TGTGCTAGTGGTTTAGGACAGGGAGGTCATGAAGCTTTCTTT	CASGLGQGGHEAFF
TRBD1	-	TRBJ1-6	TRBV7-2	TGTGCCAGCAGCCTCGATTCACAGGGGGCTCCCAATTCACCCCTCCACTTT	CASSLDSQGAPNSPLHF
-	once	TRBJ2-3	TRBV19	TGTGCCAGTAGTCCAGGGGCCACAGATACGCAGTATTTT	CASSPGATDTQYF
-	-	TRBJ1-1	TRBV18	TGTGCCACCTCAATGGGGTACGAGGGGAACACTGAAGCTTTCTTT	CATSMGYEGNTEAFF
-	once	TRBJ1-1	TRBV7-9	TGTGCCAGCAGCTTAGGGGGACTTTTGAACACTGAAGCTTTCTTT	CASSLGGLLNTEAFF
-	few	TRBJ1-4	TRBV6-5	TGTGCCAGCAGTTACAGAGGGGAGGGGAGTGAAAAACTGTTTTTT	CASSYRGEGSEKLFF
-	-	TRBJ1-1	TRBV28	TGTGCCAGCAGTTTTCAGGGGTCCGACACTGAAGCTTTCTTT	CASSFQGSDTEAFF
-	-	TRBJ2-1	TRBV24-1	TGTGCCACCAGTGATTACCAGGGAAATGAGCAGTTCTTC	CATSDYQGNEQFF
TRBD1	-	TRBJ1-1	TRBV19	TGTGCCAGCCGACAGGGACCTATGAACACTGAAGCTTTCTTT	CASRQGPMNTEAFF
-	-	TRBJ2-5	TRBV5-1	TGCGCCAGCAGCTTGATGGGGGGCCAAGAGACCCAGTACTTC	CASSLMGGQETQYF
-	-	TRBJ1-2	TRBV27	TGTGCCAGCAGACCCACGTGGAGAATTCCACACTACACCTTC	CASRPTWRIPHYTF
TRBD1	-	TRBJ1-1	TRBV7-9	TGTGCCAGCAGCTCGCGGACAGGGGGCGTAAACACTGAAGCTTTCTTT	CASSSRTGGVNTEAFF
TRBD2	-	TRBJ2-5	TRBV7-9	TGTGCCAGCAGTTCGGGACTAGCGGGGGGGAGAGGTGAGACCCAGTACTTC	CASSSGLAGGRGETQYF
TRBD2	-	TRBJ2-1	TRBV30	TGTGCCTGGACTAGCGGTTTCCTCTCCTACAATGAGCAGTTCTTC	CAWTSGFLSYNEQFF
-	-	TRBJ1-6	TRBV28	TGTGCCACTACGTACGGACAGATAAAATCACCCCTCCACTTT	CATTYGQIKSPLHF
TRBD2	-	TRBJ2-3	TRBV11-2	TGTGCCAGCAGCAACCAAGCTAGCGGTAGCACAGATACGCAGTATTTT	CASSNQASGSTDTQYF
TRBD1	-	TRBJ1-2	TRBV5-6	TGTGCCAGCAGCCCGCGAGGGGGCGGCTATGGCTACACCTTC	CASSPRGGGYGYTF
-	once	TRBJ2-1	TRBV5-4	TGTGCCAGCAGCTTGGTGGCGCGGGGGCCGTACAATGAGCAGTTCTTC	CASSLVARGPYNEQFF
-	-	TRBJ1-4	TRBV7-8	TGTGCCAGCAGCTTAGCCGGGAGGGGAGATGAAAAACTGTTTTTT	CASSLAGRGDEKLFF
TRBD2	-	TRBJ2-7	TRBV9	TGTGCCAGCAGCGCAGGGACTAGCGGGTCAAGCTCCTACGAGCAGTACTTC	CASSAGTSGSSSYEQYF
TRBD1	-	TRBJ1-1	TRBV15	TGTGCCACCAGCAGAGAGGGGGGACAGAACGCTGAAGCTTTCTTT	CATSREGGQNAEAFF
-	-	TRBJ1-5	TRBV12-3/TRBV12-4	TGTGCCAGCAGTTACGGAGGAAATCAGCCCCAGCATTTT	CASSYGGNQPQHF
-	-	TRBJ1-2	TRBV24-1	TGTGCCACCAGTGACCCAGGGGCCCTTAACTATGGCTACACCTTC	CATSDPGALNYGYTF
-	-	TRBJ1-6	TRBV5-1	TGCGCCAGCAGCGGAACACAGGGCATTAGTAATTCACCCCTCCACTTT	CASSGTQGISNSPLHF
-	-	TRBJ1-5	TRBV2	TGTGCCAGCAGAGACGGGAGGGACGGTCGGCAGCAGCCCCAGCATTTT	CASRDGRDGRQQPQHF
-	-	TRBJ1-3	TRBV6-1	TGTGCCAGCAGTGAAAACAGGATCTCTGGAAACACCATATATTTT	CASSENRISGNTIYF
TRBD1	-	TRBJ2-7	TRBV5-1	TGCGCCAGCAGCTTAATGCCGGGACAGGGGGCCGAGCAGTACTTC	CASSLMPGQGAEQYF
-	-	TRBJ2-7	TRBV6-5	TGTGCCAGCAGTTCCCTCGGGGGTAAAAGAGACTACGAGCAGTACTTC	CASSSLGGKRDYEQYF
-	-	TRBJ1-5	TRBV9	TGTGCCAGCAGCGTAGTAGGGGACGTGGGGGGAGAGAATCAGCCCCAGCATTTT	CASSVVGDVGGENQPQHF
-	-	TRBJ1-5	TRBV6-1	TGTGCCAGCAGTGGCTATCCAGGGTTCGGGGGGAGCAATCAGCCCCAGCATTTT	CASSGYPGFGGSNQPQHF
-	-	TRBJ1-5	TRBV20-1	TGCAGTGCTAGTGGCTGGGAGCAGAATCAGCCCCAGCATTTT	CSASGWEQNQPQHF
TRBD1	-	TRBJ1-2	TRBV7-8	TGTGCCAGCAGCTCCGGGACAGGGGGATATGGCTACACCTTC	CASSSGTGGYGYTF
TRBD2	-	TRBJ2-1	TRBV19	TGTGCCAGTAGTATTTCGGGAGGTATTAAGAATGAGCAGTTCTTC	CASSISGGIKNEQFF